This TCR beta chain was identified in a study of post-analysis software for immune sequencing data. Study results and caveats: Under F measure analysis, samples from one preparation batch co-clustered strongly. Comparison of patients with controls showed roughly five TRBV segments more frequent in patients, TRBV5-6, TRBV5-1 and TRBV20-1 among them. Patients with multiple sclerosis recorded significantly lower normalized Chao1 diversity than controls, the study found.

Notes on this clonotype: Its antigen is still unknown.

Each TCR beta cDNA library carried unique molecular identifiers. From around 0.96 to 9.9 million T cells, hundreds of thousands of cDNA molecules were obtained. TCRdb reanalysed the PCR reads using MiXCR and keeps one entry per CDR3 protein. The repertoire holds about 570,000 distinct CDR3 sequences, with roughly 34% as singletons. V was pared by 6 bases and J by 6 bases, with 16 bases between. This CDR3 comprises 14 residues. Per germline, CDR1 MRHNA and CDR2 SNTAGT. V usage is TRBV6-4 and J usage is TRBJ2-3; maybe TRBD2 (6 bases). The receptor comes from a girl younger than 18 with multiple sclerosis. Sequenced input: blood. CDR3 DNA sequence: TGTGCCAGCAGCCCCTTAGCCAGCGGGGATACGCAGTATTTT. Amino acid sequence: CASSPLASGDTQYF.